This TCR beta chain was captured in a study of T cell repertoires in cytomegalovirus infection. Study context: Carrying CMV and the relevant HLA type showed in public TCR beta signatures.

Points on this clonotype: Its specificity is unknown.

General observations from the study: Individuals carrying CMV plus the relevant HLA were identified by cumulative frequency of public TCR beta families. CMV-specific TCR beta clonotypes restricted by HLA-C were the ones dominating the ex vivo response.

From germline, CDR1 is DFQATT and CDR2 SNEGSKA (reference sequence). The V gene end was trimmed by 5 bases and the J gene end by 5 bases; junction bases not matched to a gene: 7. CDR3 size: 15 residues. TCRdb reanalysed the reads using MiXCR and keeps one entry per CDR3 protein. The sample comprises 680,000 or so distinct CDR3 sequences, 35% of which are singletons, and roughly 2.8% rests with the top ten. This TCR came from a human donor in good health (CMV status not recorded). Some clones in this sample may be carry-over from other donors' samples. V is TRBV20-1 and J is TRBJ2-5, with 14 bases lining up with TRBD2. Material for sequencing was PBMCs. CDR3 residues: CSAGGTSGSWETQYF. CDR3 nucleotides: TGCAGTGCTGGGGGGACTAGCGGGAGTTGGGAGACCCAGTACTTC.